The sequence of this T cell receptor (beta chain) was determined in a study of human T cells and chemical hapten exposure. Across the study: A roughly 2 cm by roughly 2 cm inner upper arm patch received 2% DPC for sensitization. Each patch test put 0.01% DPC on the upper back, and results were read at 6 days.

The study used a library that attached unique molecular identifiers to individual cDNA molecules. Via MiXCR, TCRdb re-called the RACE reads, giving one row per CDR3 protein. The sample lists over 75,000 distinct CDR3 sequences; 11% were seen once. This CDR3 contains 14 residues. The germline CDR1 and CDR2 sequences are SEHNR and FQNEAQ (reference sequence). Trimming left V 5 bases short and J 0 bases short, with 11 bases between. Study-wide results and limits: Patch test score showed a positive correlation with PT1 expanded TCR counts.

This clonotype appeared many times. What it binds is not known. The time point here: patch test 3, about 24 weeks after DPC sensitization. Treatment here: therapeutic diphenylcyclopropenone sensitization with weekly scalp DPC. The V gene is TRBV7-9, the J gene TRBJ2-7; possibly TRBD2 for D (5 bases). This TCR was sampled from a woman aged 25 to 39 with alopecia areata. Some clones in this sample may be carry-over from other donors' samples. The sample here was whole blood, taken in connection with sensitization to the hapten diphenylcyclopropenone (DPC). CDR3: CASSTTTSSYEQYF. The CDR3 DNA reads TGTGCCAGCAGCACGACTACTAGCTCCTACGAGCAGTACTTC.